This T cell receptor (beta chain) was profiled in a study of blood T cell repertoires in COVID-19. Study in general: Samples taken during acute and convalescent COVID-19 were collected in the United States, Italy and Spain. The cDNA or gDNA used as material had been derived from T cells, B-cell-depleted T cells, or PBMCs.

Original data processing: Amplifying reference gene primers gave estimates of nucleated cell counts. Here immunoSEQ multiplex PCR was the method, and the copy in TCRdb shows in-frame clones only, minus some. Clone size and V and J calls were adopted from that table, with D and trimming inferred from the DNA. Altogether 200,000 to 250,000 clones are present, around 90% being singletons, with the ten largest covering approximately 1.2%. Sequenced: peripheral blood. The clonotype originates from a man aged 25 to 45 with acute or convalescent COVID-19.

DNA of the CDR3: TGTGCCAGCAGCTTACTAGCGGGGACGGGCTACGAGCAGTACTTC. Encoded protein: CASSLLAGTGYEQYF. The chain joins TRBV7-6 to TRBJ2-7, with 9 positions matching TRBD2. The trim removed 2 bases at V and 3 bases at J, leaving 5 bases unmatched. Germline V gene sequence: CDR1 SGHVS, CDR2 FNYEAQ. The CDR3 length is 15 residues.